This TCR beta chain was obtained from a study of T cell responses to AZD1222 COVID-19 vaccine. TCRdb's copy holds only in-frame clones and misses some; the assay was immunoSEQ multiplex PCR. This table has about 130,000 clones, roughly nine tenths appearing once. CDR1 is SEHNR and CDR2 is FQNEAQ in the germline V gene (reference sequence). Trimming shortened V by 8 bases and J by 4 bases, and 12 bases separated the two germline ends. The CDR3 covers 12 residues. The sequencing used peripheral blood, collected on day 0 of AZD1222 vaccination. The receptor was isolated from an adult in good health. J is TRBJ2-7 and V is TRBV7-9; the D gene could be TRBD1 or TRBD2 (5 bases each). CDR3: CASGGRGYEQYF. The DNA of the CDR3 is TGTGCCAGCGGGGGAAGGGGTTACGAGCAGTACTTC.